This TCR beta chain appears in the sequencing data of a study of cytomegalovirus exposure and HLA in healthy donors. About this clone itself: A read error may produce the germline difference seen at one junction end.

60 Vbeta and 13 Jbeta primers were used in PCR. Some clones are missing from TCRdb's copy, which holds only in-frame ones; the method was immunoSEQ multiplex PCR. The sample data list roughly 69,000 clones. This TCR derives from a woman between 25 and 40 years old in good health and CMV-seronegative. Sequences were obtained from PBMCs.

For the CDR3, the DNA is TGTGCTAGCAGCACCGGCGGGGTGACCGAGCAGTACTTC. This encodes CASSTGGVTEQYF. The chain links TRBV7-7 to TRBJ2-7, with D maybe TRBD2 (6 bases). This CDR3 is 13 amino acids long. Germline V gene lookup returns CDR1 SSHAT and CDR2 FNYEAQ (reference sequence).